Presented here are 24 T cell receptor beta chains from one specimen sequenced in a study of T cell responses to AZD1222 COVID-19 vaccine. Assay used: immunoSEQ multiplex PCR; TCRdb lists only in-frame clones, some missing. The repertoire holds about 140,000 clones, roughly 90% seen once, with around 5.1% in the top ten. The sequences come from peripheral blood, collected on day 0 of AZD1222 vaccination. These TCRs come from an adult in good health.

V and J are TRBV2 and TRBJ1-1, with 8 positions matching TRBD1. Per germline, CDR1 SNHLY and CDR2 FYNNEI. V trimming: 6 bases; J trimming: 5 bases; junction bases outside the gene matches: 11. The CDR3 contains 15 residues. The CDR3 region has the DNA TGTGCCAGCAGGAAATACACAGGGGGAAGGACTGAAGCTTTCTTT. Its translation: CASRKYTGGRTEAFF. The entire variable domain, with the rest obtained from reference TRBV2 and TRBJ1-1, is as follows: EPEVTQTPSHQVTQMGQEVILRCVPISNHLYFYWYRQILGQKVEFLVSFYNNEISEKSEIFDDQFSVERPDGSNFTLKIRSTKLEDSAMYFCASRKYTGGRTEAFFGQGTRLTVV.

The rearrangement links TRBV19 to TRBJ2-4, with 8 bases identical to TRBD2. The germline CDR1 and CDR2 sequences are LNHDA and SQIVND (reference sequence). The CDR3 runs to 15 residues. J lost 10 bases, V lost 7 bases, and 15 bases had no gene match. The CDR3 region is CASINLAGLTRIQYF. The CDR3 DNA reads TGTGCCAGTATCAACCTAGCGGGTTTGACCCGGATTCAGTACTTC. The entire variable domain, with the rest obtained from reference TRBV19 and TRBJ2-4, is as follows: DGGITQSPKYLFRKEGQNVTLSCEQNLNHDAMYWYRQDPGQGLRLIYYSQIVNDFQKGDIAEGYSVSREKKESFPLTVTSAQKNPTAFYLCASINLAGLTRIQYFGAGTRLSVL.

As concerns this clone: Other nucleotide sequences from this sample produce the same CDR3. The V gene is TRBV28, the J gene TRBJ1-2; D unresolved. The length of the CDR3 is 13 residues. Germline-derived CDR1 and CDR2 are MDHEN and SYDVKM. The V gene lost 3 bases and the J gene lost 5 bases, with 10 bases spanning the gap. CDR3 in DNA: TGTGCCAGCAGTTTTCGAGGGAATTATGGCTACACCTTC. It translates to CASSFRGNYGYTF.

J is TRBJ2-1 and V is TRBV10-1, with D perhaps matching TRBD2 (6 bases). Trimming removed 4 bases from V and 3 bases from J, with 10 bases in between. CDR1 is WNHNN, CDR2 SYGVQD, per germline (reference sequence). There are 14 residues in the CDR3. The CDR3 sequence is CASSVGGYYNEQFF. The CDR3 DNA follows: TGCGCCAGCAGTGTCGGGGGATACTACAATGAGCAGTTCTTC.

The chain joins TRBV10-3 to TRBJ1-2; the D gene is possibly TRBD1 (6 bases). The CDR3 extends over 17 amino acids. The V end lost 6 bases, the J end lost 3 bases, and 23 bases lay between the germline ends. Germline CDR1 and CDR2: ENHRY and SYGVKD. CDR3 loop: CAISLRVGQGIDYGYTF. Here the CDR3 DNA reads TGTGCCATCAGCTTGCGTGTAGGTCAGGGGATAGACTATGGCTACACCTTC.

V is TRBV2 and J is TRBJ1-1; D perhaps matches TRBD1 (6 bases). This CDR3 has 12 amino acids. V was clipped by 10 bases and J by 7 bases, with 16 bases between them. Germline V gene sequence: CDR1 SNHLY, CDR2 FYNNEI. The CDR3 spells CAKMDSLDEAFF. CDR3 nucleotides: TGTGCCAAGATGGACAGTCTCGATGAAGCTTTCTTT.

The CDR3 here is CASSYSGGSYNEQFF. CDR3 coding DNA: TGTGCCAGCAGTTACTCGGGAGGATCCTACAATGAGCAGTTCTTC. V is TRBV6-2 or TRBV6-3 and J is TRBJ2-1, with a possible D match to TRBD2 (6 bases). V dropped 0 bases and J dropped 1 base, with 7 bases sitting between them. The length of the CDR3 is 15 residues. Germline CDR1 is MNHEY and CDR2 is SVGEGT.

This clone was recorded a few times. The chain combines TRBV2 with TRBJ1-4; maybe TRBD1 (5 bases). CDR1 SNHLY and CDR2 FYNNEI come from the germline V gene. The CDR3 runs 14 residues. Deletions cut 7 bases from V and 4 bases from J, with 13 bases between. The CDR3 sequence is CASTEGDINEKLFF. In DNA form, the CDR3 reads TGTGCCAGCACCGAAGGGGATATTAATGAAAAACTGTTTTTT.

The chain employs TRBV18 and TRBJ1-5; D is possibly TRBD1 (6 bases). V lost 8 bases and J lost 3, with 17 bases in between. The CDR3 is made up of 15 amino acids. Germline V gives CDR1 KGHSH, CDR2 LQKENI. The CDR3 nucleotides are TGTGCCAGCCAAAACGTTGAGGGGGTCAATCAGCCCCAGCATTTT. It yields the protein CASQNVEGVNQPQHF.

This chain joins TRBV18 and TRBJ1-4, with unresolved D. CDR3 length: 14 amino acids. Looked up from germline, CDR1 is KGHSH and CDR2 is LQKENI. The V and J ends lost 6 bases and 10 bases respectively, with 18 bases between them. The CDR3 region is CASSSLRWEGKLFF. In DNA, the CDR3 is TGTGCCAGCTCCTCACTTCGATGGGAGGGAAAACTGTTTTTT.

This clone was seen a handful of times. The CDR3 sequence: CASSEVGAGREQYF. As DNA, the CDR3 is TGTGCCAGCAGTGAAGTGGGGGCAGGGCGCGAGCAGTACTTC. The V and J genes are TRBV6-1 and TRBJ2-7; tentatively, D is TRBD1 (6 bases). CDR1 and CDR2 (germline): MNHNS, SASEGT. V gave up 1 base and J gave up 6 bases, with 13 bases separating them. The CDR3 is made up of 14 amino acids.

This chain links TRBV18 with TRBJ2-1; D is possibly TRBD1 (5 bases). This CDR3 contains 15 residues. Trimming cost V 2 bases and J 4 bases, with 12 bases left between them. CDR1 and CDR2 (germline): KGHSH, LQKENI. CDR3 in DNA: TGTGCCAGCTCACCAGGGGTGCAGGGTTACAATGAGCAGTTCTTC. It encodes CASSPGVQGYNEQFF.

This sequence joins TRBV5-1 and TRBJ2-7; 11 bases are a match to TRBD2. The germline V gene encodes CDR1 SGHRS and CDR2 YFSETQ. The V gene end was trimmed by 4 bases and the J gene end by 2 bases; junction bases not matched to a gene: 11. This CDR3 region has 17 residues. CDR3: CASSLLAGVPLTYEQYF. CDR3 nucleotides: TGCGCCAGCAGCCTACTAGCGGGAGTACCTTTAACCTACGAGCAGTACTTC.

The V call is TRBV28, the J call TRBJ1-4; 8 bases are a match to TRBD1. This CDR3 contains 17 residues. Trimming removed 5 bases from V and 8 bases from J; junction bases left unmatched: 16. CDR1 is MDHEN, CDR2 SYDVKM, per germline. CDR3: CASSLPGQATGLEKLFF. The DNA for the CDR3 is TGTGCCAGCAGTCTTCCGGGACAGGCGACCGGACTGGAAAAACTGTTTTTT.

The rearrangement joins TRBV28 to TRBJ2-7; 10 bases align to TRBD1. The ends lost 5 bases at V and 4 bases at J; junction bases unmatched: 8. The CDR3 has 15 amino acids. Germline lookup yields CDR1 MDHEN and CDR2 SYDVKM. In DNA form, the CDR3 reads TGTGCCAGCAGTGAACCGGGACAGGGGTCTTACGAGCAGTACTTC. Translated, it gives CASSEPGQGSYEQYF.

This chain links TRBV5-1 with TRBJ2-7, with D perhaps matching TRBD1 (5 bases). The V end lost 0 bases, the J end lost 0 bases, and 13 bases lay between the germline ends. Germline assignment: CDR1 SGHRS and CDR2 YFSETQ. CDR3 length: 16 residues. CDR3 nucleotide sequence: TGCGCCAGCAGCTTGGAAACTCCGGACACCTCCTACGAGCAGTACTTC. This gives the protein CASSLETPDTSYEQYF.

The J gene is TRBJ1-5, the V gene TRBV6-5, with D tentatively TRBD1 (5 bases). The V and J ends lost 2 bases and 4 bases respectively, with 12 bases between them. CDR3 length: 15 amino acids. Germline V gene lookup returns CDR1 MNHEY and CDR2 SVGAGI. CDR3 residues: CASSYTGAGNQPQHF. For the CDR3, the DNA is TGTGCCAGCAGTTACACCGGGGCTGGGAATCAGCCCCAGCATTTT.

The chain recombines TRBV6-1 with TRBJ1-4; D remains unclear. CDR3 length equals 15 residues. V shed 2 bases and J shed 3 bases, with 10 bases lying between them. CDR1 is MNHNS and CDR2 is SASEGT in the germline V gene. CDR3 sequence: CASSENKGANEKLFF. The CDR3 DNA sequence: TGTGCCAGCAGTGAAAACAAGGGAGCTAATGAAAAACTGTTTTTT.

This chain joins TRBV6-1 and TRBJ2-1; the D gene is possibly TRBD1 (5 bases). The CDR3 consists of 15 residues. Germline V gene lookup returns CDR1 MNHNS and CDR2 SASEGT. The V end was cut by 3 bases, the J end by 7 bases, with 16 bases between. Here the CDR3 reads CASSDQGYGKNEQFF. The CDR3 nucleotides read TGTGCCAGCAGTGATCAGGGCTATGGAAAAAATGAGCAGTTCTTC.

The genes are TRBV7-9 and TRBJ1-4; D unclear. V lost 4 bases and J 8 bases, leaving 17 bases between the germline ends. This CDR3 spans 15 amino acids. Germline loops: CDR1 SEHNR, CDR2 FQNEAQ (reference sequence). The CDR3 region has the DNA TGTGCCAGCAGCTCGACGGCTAGGGAGCGGGAAAAACTGTTTTTT. Its protein is CASSSTAREREKLFF.

The chain uses TRBV19 and TRBJ2-7; 14 bases are shared with TRBD2. The ends lost 5 bases at V and 2 bases at J; junction bases unmatched: 5. Germline assignment: CDR1 LNHDA and CDR2 SQIVND (reference sequence). This CDR3 has 16 residues. Here the CDR3 DNA reads TGTGCCAGTAGTGTCCGGACTAGCGGGGGGACCTACGAGCAGTACTTC. Translated, it gives CASSVRTSGGTYEQYF.

The V call is TRBV5-1, the J call TRBJ1-6; D is unclear. The CDR3 is made up of 16 amino acids. Germline loops: CDR1 SGHRS, CDR2 YFSETQ. The V end was cut by 4 bases, the J end by 6 bases, with 17 bases between. The CDR3 is CASSPSSTHSNSPLHF. In DNA form, the CDR3 reads TGCGCCAGCAGCCCCTCAAGCACGCACAGTAATTCACCCCTCCACTTT.

The V call is TRBV4-1, the J call TRBJ2-7; 7 bases are shared with TRBD1. V lost 1 base and J lost 6; bases outside the gene matches: 15. Germline V gene data show CDR1 as MGHRA and CDR2 as YSYEKL. The CDR3 runs 17 residues. Here the CDR3 reads CASSQGVQGDRVSEQYF. The CDR3 bases are TGCGCCAGCAGCCAAGGGGTACAGGGAGACAGGGTCTCCGAGCAGTACTTC.

The chain is built from TRBV19 and TRBJ1-5; 7 positions agree with TRBD1. The CDR3 spans 15 residues. Germline CDR1 is LNHDA and CDR2 is SQIVND (reference sequence). V lost 3 bases, J lost 2 bases, and 4 bases stayed unmatched. This CDR3 reads CASSMVGTGNQPQHF. CDR3 in DNA: TGTGCCAGTAGTATGGTCGGGACAGGCAATCAGCCCCAGCATTTT. Based on the CDR3 plus reference TRBV19 and TRBJ1-5, the full variable domain is DGGITQSPKYLFRKEGQNVTLSCEQNLNHDAMYWYRQDPGQGLRLIYYSQIVNDFQKGDIAEGYSVSREKKESFPLTVTSAQKNPTAFYLCASSMVGTGNQPQHFGDGTRLSIL.